The text below deals with one T cell receptor beta chain. This sample is drawn from a study of T-cell reconstitution after alpha-beta-depleted transplantation in children. The TCRbeta library incorporated unique molecular identifiers. TCRdb itself ran the PCR reads through MiXCR, one entry per CDR3 protein. Of about half a million distinct CDR3 sequences in the sample, 9.5% to 15% were seen once. Germline V gene lookup returns CDR1 DFQATT and CDR2 SNEGSKA (reference sequence). The CDR3 length is 12 residues. With 4 bases removed from V and 0 bases from J, the gap between germline ends came to 7 bases.

The origin of this receptor is a human donor who donated a stem cell graft to a child with combined immunodeficiency. The source was PBMCs from the stem cell graft donor, collected from the stem cell graft. The chain employs TRBV20-1 and TRBJ2-7, with a possible D match to TRBD1 (6 bases). In nucleotides, the CDR3 is TGCAGTGCTAACAGGGACTCCTACGAGCAGTACTTC. It yields the protein CSANRDSYEQYF.